The 30 T cell receptor beta chains below were found in one sample sequenced in a study of shared clonotypes between healthy human individuals (TCRdb year 2020). Libraries came from the immunoSEQ multiplex PCR assay. In its TCRdb copy, this immuneACCESS table keeps in-frame sequences only and misses some clones. Where compared with another copy, unresolved V genes explain less than half of these, and the others have no known cause. The sample has about a million clones on record, 65% to 80% of them singletons. Approximately 1.5% of the sample is in the top ten clones. Sequencing used memory CD4+ T cells sorted from blood. The intended sense of this specimen's cell subset or site label: CD45RA-negative fraction. The receptors were sampled from a man aged 18 to 29 in good health.

The gene calls are TRBV25-1 and TRBJ1-1; a weak D match, TRBD1 (6 bases). Germline-derived CDR1 and CDR2 are MGHDK and SYGVNS. CDR3 length equals 16 residues. Between the trimmed V and J ends, which lost 3 bases and 4 bases, there was a span of 18 bases. CDR3 residues: CASSDARRTVGTEAFF. The DNA of the CDR3 is TGTGCCAGCAGTGACGCCAGACGGACAGTCGGCACTGAAGCTTTCTTT.

The J gene is TRBJ1-2, the V gene TRBV19; D is unclear. CDR3 length: 14 residues. The V gene's germline CDR1 is LNHDA and CDR2 SQIVND (reference sequence). With 9 bases removed from V and 2 bases from J, the gap between germline ends came to 16 bases. The CDR3 sequence: CASRLGHANYGYTF. DNA for the CDR3: TGTGCCAGCCGACTCGGCCACGCGAACTATGGCTACACCTTC.

This clone showed up just a few times. This chain links TRBV9 with TRBJ2-1, with TRBD2 matching over 10 bases. Germline V gene data show CDR1 as SGDLS and CDR2 as YYNGEE. This CDR3 has 15 residues. V lost 2 bases, J lost 7 bases, and 6 bases stayed unmatched. CDR3 in amino acids: CASSVGLAFSNEQFF. The CDR3 DNA sequence: TGTGCCAGCAGCGTGGGACTAGCGTTCTCGAATGAGCAGTTCTTC. The full variable domain, completed using reference TRBV9 and TRBJ2-1, is DSGVTQTPKHLITATGQRVTLRCSPRSGDLSVYWYQQSLDQGLQFLIQYYNGEERAKGNILERFSAQQFPDLHSELNLSSLELGDSALYFCASSVGLAFSNEQFFGPGTRLTVL.

The chain carries TRBV30 and TRBJ1-3; perhaps TRBD1 as D (6 bases). CDR3 length: 16 amino acids. Germline lookup yields CDR1 GTSNPN and CDR2 SVGIG (reference sequence). Trimming took off 2 bases at V and 4 bases at J, with 18 bases between the two ends. In nucleotides, the CDR3 is TGTGCCTGGAGTCTTCGGGGCAGGGACATCGGAAACACCATATATTTT. It yields the protein CAWSLRGRDIGNTIYF.

J is TRBJ2-7 and V is TRBV29-1; tentatively, D is TRBD2 (6 bases). Germline loops: CDR1 SQVTM, CDR2 ANQGSEA. The CDR3 has 14 residues. The CDR3 loop reads CSTRRADLPYEQYF. CDR3 coding DNA: TGCAGTACTCGGAGGGCGGATCTTCCCTACGAGCAGTACTTC.

This chain connects TRBV6-5 to TRBJ2-1; TRBD2 agrees at 10 bases. This CDR3 is built from 14 residues. Losses at the gene ends were 6 bases for V and 7 bases for J; bases not matched to a gene: 6. Germline V gene lookup returns CDR1 MNHEY and CDR2 SVGAGI. The CDR3 protein is CASRGLADRNEQFF. The CDR3 DNA is TGTGCCAGCAGAGGACTAGCGGATAGAAATGAGCAGTTCTTC.

A single count supports this clone. The rearrangement links TRBV19 to TRBJ1-2; D is perhaps TRBD1 (6 bases). Germline-derived CDR1 and CDR2 are LNHDA and SQIVND (reference sequence). CDR3 length: 15 residues. Trimming stripped 4 bases from V and 8 bases from J, with 20 bases between. In nucleotides, the CDR3 is TGTGCCAGTAGTAAAGTACAGGGCGCTGTGGAGGGCTACACCTTC. Its protein product is CASSKVQGAVEGYTF.

The chain uses TRBV7-2 and TRBJ2-3; D uncertain. Trimming shortened V by 5 bases and J by 4 bases, and 16 bases separated the two germline ends. Germline loops: CDR1 SGHTA, CDR2 FQGNSA. The CDR3 is 15 amino acids. The CDR3 nucleotides read TGTGCCAGCAGCCAAGACGGCGGCAGGCCAGATACGCAGTATTTT. It encodes CASSQDGGRPDTQYF.

V and J are TRBV19 and TRBJ2-2; 8 bases fit TRBD1. Germline CDR1 LNHDA, CDR2 SQIVND (reference sequence). The V and J ends lost 6 bases and 11 bases, in that order; junction bases with no gene match: 8. The CDR3 spans 13 residues. The CDR3 here is CASRKETGGELFF. In DNA, the CDR3 is TGTGCCAGTAGGAAGGAAACAGGGGGAGAGCTGTTTTTT.

This clone was found once. The CDR3 sequence is CASSSPRVGTGELFF. The CDR3 region has the DNA TGTGCCAGCAGTTCCCCACGAGTCGGCACCGGGGAGCTGTTTTTT. The V call is TRBV28, the J call TRBJ2-2; the D is unclear. This CDR3 has 15 amino acids. Germline V gene lookup returns CDR1 MDHEN and CDR2 SYDVKM. The V end lost 4 bases, the J end lost 4 bases, and 13 bases lay between the germline ends.

The genes are TRBV9 and TRBJ1-1, with TRBD1 matching 7 bases. With V trimmed by 7 bases and J by 1 base, 10 bases remained unmatched. The CDR3 has 15 residues. Germline loops: CDR1 SGDLS, CDR2 YYNGEE. The CDR3 DNA follows: TGTGCCAGCTATGCGTGGACAGGACGGAACACTGAAGCTTTCTTT. Protein: CASYAWTGRNTEAFF. Combining the CDR3 with reference TRBV9 and TRBJ1-1 gives the whole variable domain DSGVTQTPKHLITATGQRVTLRCSPRSGDLSVYWYQQSLDQGLQFLIQYYNGEERAKGNILERFSAQQFPDLHSELNLSSLELGDSALYFCASYAWTGRNTEAFFGQGTRLTVV.

This chain's CDR3 is CASVGTGRNYGYTF. DNA of the CDR3: TGTGCCAGCGTGGGAACAGGGCGTAACTATGGCTACACCTTC. V usage is TRBV6-1 and J usage is TRBJ1-2; D is possibly TRBD1 (6 bases). With 8 bases removed from V and 1 base from J, the gap between germline ends came to 14 bases. Per the germline V gene, CDR1 is MNHNS and CDR2 is SASEGT. The CDR3 consists of 14 residues.

Details on this clone: Different DNA sequences within this sample yield the same CDR3. V is TRBV7-2 and J is TRBJ1-5, with TRBD1 matching 9 bases. Germline V CDR1 and CDR2: SGHTA, FQGNSA. The CDR3 spans 14 residues. Losses at the gene ends were 3 bases for V and 4 bases for J; bases not matched to a gene: 1. This chain's CDR3 is CASSLDRGNQPQHF. The CDR3, as DNA: TGTGCCAGCAGCTTGGACAGGGGTAATCAGCCCCAGCATTTT. Full variable domain (remainder filled in from reference TRBV7-2 and TRBJ1-5): GAGVSQSPSNKVTEKGKDVELRCDPISGHTALYWYRQSLGQGLEFLIYFQGNSAPDKSGLPSDRFSAERTGGSVSTLTIQRTQQEDSAVYLCASSLDRGNQPQHFGDGTRLSIL.

The CDR3 DNA follows: TGTGCCAGCAGTGAACCCCTAGCGGGGGGGGAGACCCAGTACTTC. Protein product: CASSEPLAGGETQYF. The gene calls are TRBV25-1 and TRBJ2-5, with 12 bases matching TRBD2. With 2 bases clipped from V and 5 bases from J, the junction kept 3 bases outside the gene matches. CDR1 and CDR2 from the germline V gene are MGHDK and SYGVNS. The CDR3 covers 15 residues. Full variable domain (missing parts from reference TRBV25-1 and TRBJ2-5): EADIYQTPRYLVIGTGKKITLECSQTMGHDKMYWYQQDPGMELHLIHYSYGVNSTEKGDLSSESTVSRIRTEHFPLTLESARPSHTSQYLCASSEPLAGGETQYFGPGTRLLVL.

The CDR3 bases are TGTGCCAGCAGCTTAGGATCCCCCGGGGGAGGTAATCGGGCAGATACGCAGTATTTT. It translates to CASSLGSPGGGNRADTQYF. The rearrangement links TRBV11-2 to TRBJ2-3, with D possibly matching TRBD2 (6 bases). V gave up 1 base and J gave up 4 bases, with 24 bases separating them. The germline V gene encodes CDR1 SGHAT and CDR2 FQNNGV. The length of the CDR3 is 19 residues.

The CDR3 coding sequence is TGTGCCAGCAGCTTAGAGGTCTGGCAAACTGGAAACACCATATATTTT. This codes for CASSLEVWQTGNTIYF. V is TRBV7-6 and J is TRBJ1-3; D remains unclear. Looked up from germline, CDR1 is SGHVS and CDR2 is FNYEAQ. The length of the CDR3 is 16 residues. The V and J ends lost 1 base and 2 bases respectively, with 12 bases between them.

The chain carries TRBV6-1 and TRBJ2-7; TRBD2 aligns across 7 bases. V gave up 0 bases and J gave up 6 bases; unmatched junction bases: 11. The CDR3 runs 16 residues. Germline CDR1 MNHNS, CDR2 SASEGT. The CDR3: CASSEASAGAFTEQYF. The CDR3 DNA is TGTGCCAGCAGTGAAGCGTCCGCGGGAGCGTTTACCGAGCAGTACTTC.

The chain employs TRBV6-6 and TRBJ2-3; TRBD1 aligns across 7 bases. This CDR3 region has 15 residues. Germline V gene sequence: CDR1 MNHNY, CDR2 SVGAGI (reference sequence). Losses at the gene ends were 5 bases for V and 0 bases for J; bases not matched to a gene: 5. In DNA, the CDR3 is TGTGCCAGCAGTCATCTACAGGGGAGCACAGATACGCAGTATTTT. It encodes CASSHLQGSTDTQYF.

This clone was detected ten times or more. The CDR3 region is CASSPLGNEQYF. DNA for the CDR3: TGCGCCAGCAGCCCCCTGGGGAACGAGCAGTACTTC. This chain links TRBV5-1 with TRBJ2-7, with no clear D. V lost 4 bases to trimming and J lost 5 bases, with 10 bases between them. Germline V gives CDR1 SGHRS, CDR2 YFSETQ. This CDR3 has 12 amino acids. The full variable domain, with the rest looked up from reference TRBV5-1 and TRBJ2-7, is KAGVTQTPRYLIKTRGQQVTLSCSPISGHRSVSWYQQTPGQGLQFLFEYFSETQRNKGNFPGRFSGRQFSNSRSEMNVSTLELGDSALYLCASSPLGNEQYFGPGTRLTVT.

About this clone itself: The sample holds other DNA sequences that translate to the same CDR3. The gene calls are TRBV5-6 and TRBJ2-5; D uncertain. Per germline, CDR1 SGHDT and CDR2 YYEEEE. CDR3 size: 11 residues. V was cut by 5 bases and J by 4 bases, with 6 bases left in between. CDR3 amino acids: CASSRGETQYF. The CDR3 nucleotides are TGTGCCAGCAGTCGAGGAGAGACCCAGTACTTC.

The chain combines TRBV5-1 with TRBJ1-5; D gene unclear. The V gene's germline CDR1 is SGHRS and CDR2 YFSETQ. The CDR3 runs to 17 residues. Deletions cut 1 base from V and 3 bases from J, with 17 bases between. The chain's CDR3 is CASSLNTKGMDNQPQHF. For the CDR3, the DNA is TGCGCCAGCAGCTTGAATACAAAGGGAATGGACAATCAGCCCCAGCATTTT.

This sequence joins TRBV6-1 and TRBJ2-7; 11 bases agree with TRBD1. The V gene's germline CDR1 is MNHNS and CDR2 SASEGT. J lost 7 bases, V lost 7 bases, and 12 bases had no gene match. The CDR3 length is 15 residues. The CDR3 loop is CASTPRTGGMREQYF. CDR3 in DNA: TGTGCCAGCACCCCTCGGACAGGGGGCATGAGGGAGCAGTACTTC.

Details on this clone: Other nucleotide sequences from this sample produce the same CDR3. The chain carries TRBV6-1 and TRBJ1-5; 9 bases are shared with TRBD1. Looked up from germline, CDR1 is MNHNS and CDR2 is SASEGT. The ends lost 1 base at V and 6 bases at J; junction bases unmatched: 1. The CDR3 length is 14 residues. This CDR3 reads CASSEGTGVQPQHF. The CDR3 DNA follows: TGTGCCAGCAGTGAAGGGACAGGGGTTCAGCCCCAGCATTTT.

This clone appeared once. The V gene is TRBV10-1, the J gene TRBJ2-7, with no clear D. Trimming stripped 3 bases from V and 6 bases from J, with 12 bases between. This CDR3 spans 13 amino acids. Germline V gene sequence: CDR1 WNHNN, CDR2 SYGVQD (reference sequence). CDR3 sequence: CASSDRPASEQYF. CDR3 DNA sequence: TGCGCCAGCAGTGATCGACCGGCCTCCGAGCAGTACTTC.

The chain combines TRBV28 with TRBJ1-1; TRBD1 aligns across 7 bases. After removal of 3 bases from V and 5 bases from J, the junction contained 9 bases not matched to a gene. The CDR3 is 15 residues long. Germline V gene lookup returns CDR1 MDHEN and CDR2 SYDVKM. This chain's CDR3 is CASSLPRPGGTEAFF. The CDR3 DNA is TGTGCCAGCAGTTTGCCAAGGCCAGGGGGAACTGAAGCTTTCTTT.

J is TRBJ1-1 and V is TRBV5-1, with a weak D call TRBD1 (5 bases). Trimming removed 4 bases at V and 0 bases at J, with 10 bases between. CDR3 size: 14 residues. Germline loops: CDR1 SGHRS, CDR2 YFSETQ. CDR3 sequence (DNA): TGCGCCAGCAGCGACAGCGCTTTGAACACTGAAGCTTTCTTT. It specifies CASSDSALNTEAFF.

This clone was counted a single time. The gene calls are TRBV6-1 and TRBJ2-7, with 7 nucleotides matching TRBD1. Trimming took 10 bases from V and 3 from J; bases not matched to a gene: 6. CDR1 and CDR2 from the germline V gene are MNHNS and SASEGT. The CDR3 extends over 12 amino acids. CDR3 in amino acids: CATIRGIYEQYF. The CDR3 coding sequence is TGTGCCACCATCAGGGGGATCTACGAGCAGTACTTC.

This clone came up once. In nucleotides, the CDR3 is TGTGCCAGCAGCTTATGGGGGGTAGTTGGAAACACCATATATTTT. This sequence encodes CASSLWGVVGNTIYF. The rearrangement uses TRBV7-2 and TRBJ1-3; D possibly corresponds to TRBD1 (5 bases). Looked up from germline, CDR1 is SGHTA and CDR2 is FQGNSA. Trimming shortened V by 2 bases and J by 3 bases, and 11 bases separated the two germline ends. The CDR3 runs to 15 residues. Full variable domain (missing parts from reference TRBV7-2 and TRBJ1-3): GAGVSQSPSNKVTEKGKDVELRCDPISGHTALYWYRQSLGQGLEFLIYFQGNSAPDKSGLPSDRFSAERTGGSVSTLTIQRTQQEDSAVYLCASSLWGVVGNTIYFGEGSWLTVV.

This clone was detected a few times. V usage is TRBV5-6 and J usage is TRBJ1-1; 7 positions agree with TRBD1. The CDR3 loop spans 14 amino acids. Germline CDR1 is SGHDT and CDR2 is YYEEEE. V lost 0 bases, J lost 3 bases, and 2 bases stayed unmatched. This CDR3 is CASSLVQGDTEAFF. The DNA of the CDR3 is TGTGCCAGCAGCTTGGTCCAGGGGGACACTGAAGCTTTCTTT.

This clone was observed a handful of times. The chain uses TRBV30 and TRBJ2-3; TRBD1 matches 9 bases. Germline V gene data show CDR1 as GTSNPN and CDR2 as SVGIG (reference sequence). Trimming removed 2 bases from V and 4 bases from J; junction bases left unmatched: 4. The CDR3 has 14 amino acids. This CDR3 is CAWSSTGGPDTQYF. CDR3 coding DNA: TGTGCCTGGAGTAGTACAGGGGGCCCAGATACGCAGTATTTT.